This paragraph covers one T cell receptor (beta chain) sequence. As yet, its antigen is unknown. The entry originates in a study of T cell responses to AZD1222 COVID-19 vaccine. Across the study: Pooling covered second doses at about 4 or about 12 weeks. Findings and caveats of the study: Nearly half of spike-specific TCRs reportedly target unmutated variant regions. Of the AZD1222 recipients, only six or seven were seropositive at baseline. Vaccine-associated CD4 TCRs ranged over spike, dominating at 160-218 and 743-854.

Profiled with immunoSEQ multiplex PCR; TCRdb holds only in-frame clones, not every one. The data show some 180,000 clones, about 91% seen once. The germline V and J ends were trimmed by 4 bases and 9 bases, with 19 bases remaining between them. Germline CDR1 MGHRA, CDR2 YSYEKL. This CDR3 comprises 16 residues. This sequence joins TRBV4-1 and TRBJ1-6; D gene uncertain. The source of this sequence is an adult in good health. The sequencing here drew on peripheral blood, taken on day 0 of AZD1222 vaccination. The CDR3 DNA reads TGCGCCAGCAGCCTCGATTCGGGGTTATCAGGTTCACCCCTCCACTTT. Protein sequence: CASSLDSGLSGSPLHF.